The rows below give T cell receptor beta chains drawn from one sample of a study of blood T cell repertoires in COVID-19. The protocol was immunoSEQ multiplex PCR, while the TCRdb copy is restricted to in-frame clones and leaves out a portion. Of around 200,000 clones listed, 86% were seen once; the top ten hold around 3.5%. What was sequenced was peripheral blood. The receptors originated from a man between 65 and 80 years old with acute or convalescent COVID-19. The CDR3 runs from the conserved cysteine through the conserved F or W. A D gene is named only where the DNA matches it firmly.

V,D,J,DNA,CDR3
TRBV7-3,.,TRBJ2-3,TGTGCCAGCAGCTCAGCCGGAGGAGGGTCAGATACGCAGTATTTT,CASSSAGGGSDTQYF
TRBV28,.,TRBJ1-6,TGTGCCAGCACCCTGGACACCATTGTCTTTAATTCACCCCTCCACTTT,CASTLDTIVFNSPLHF
TRBV5-7,TRBD1,TRBJ2-7,TGTGCCAGCAGTTTTGGGACCTCGTCGGGACAGGGAGGCGAGCAGTACTTC,CASSFGTSSGQGGEQYF
TRBV29-1,TRBD1,TRBJ1-1,TGCAGCGGCTACAGACAGGGAAACACTGAAGCTTTCTTT,CSGYRQGNTEAFF
TRBV28,.,TRBJ1-2,TGTGCCAGCAGTCGGGGGGATTATGGCTACACCTTC,CASSRGDYGYTF
TRBV4-2,TRBD2,TRBJ2-7,TGTGCCAGCAGCCAAGAACTAGCGGGAGGAATCTACGAGCAGTACTTC,CASSQELAGGIYEQYF
TRBV5-5,.,TRBJ1-1,TGTGCCAGCAGCTTGGACACCCCGGGAAGGTGGACTGAAGCTTTCTTT,CASSLDTPGRWTEAFF
TRBV7-6,.,TRBJ2-1,TGTGCCAGCAGCTTAGGCAGGGACTATGAGCAGTTCTTC,CASSLGRDYEQFF
TRBV15,.,TRBJ2-1,TGTGCCACCAGCAGCCTATACAATGAGCAGTTCTTC,CATSSLYNEQFF
TRBV5-8,.,TRBJ2-7,TGTGCCAGCAGCTTGATGGCCAATTCCTACGAGCAGTACTTC,CASSLMANSYEQYF